Below are 24 T cell receptor beta chains sequenced from a single sample in a study of beta chain features in type 1 diabetes. The whole isolated RNA underwent reverse transcription, so sequencing captured expressed TCRB transcripts. TCRdb keeps only in-frame clones here, not all; method: immunoSEQ multiplex PCR. The sample records 400,000 to 600,000 clones, approximately 30% being singletons. Material for sequencing was naive CD4+ T cells from blood. The receptors shown here come from a young man in good health.

This clone was detected only a few times. This rearrangement joins TRBV10-3 to TRBJ2-5; D is perhaps TRBD1 (5 bases). With 6 bases removed from V and 2 bases from J, the gap between germline ends came to 10 bases. This CDR3 contains 13 residues. Germline V gene data show CDR1 as ENHRY and CDR2 as SYGVKD. In nucleotides, the CDR3 is TGTGCCATCAGCGAGGACAAGCAAGAGACCCAGTACTTC. Amino acid sequence: CAISEDKQETQYF.

This chain joins TRBV19 and TRBJ2-1, with 7 positions matching TRBD2. Germline trimming cut 1 base from V and 6 bases from J; bases unmatched to any gene: 9. Germline lookup yields CDR1 LNHDA and CDR2 SQIVND (reference sequence). This CDR3 contains 16 residues. The CDR3 DNA reads as TGTGCCAGTAGTATAGCAGCGGGACTGTCTCGCAATGAGCAGTTCTTC. Translated: CASSIAAGLSRNEQFF.

The V and J genes are TRBV14 and TRBJ2-2; 9 bases map to TRBD2. The germline gives CDR1 SGHDN, CDR2 FVKESK. CDR3 length: 13 residues. The V and J ends lost 9 bases and 5 bases, in that order; junction bases with no gene match: 4. The CDR3 DNA follows: TGTGCCAGTAGCGGGAGTCGGACCGGGGAGCTGTTTTTT. It yields the protein CASSGSRTGELFF.

This clone was seen more than once but under ten times. The rearrangement joins TRBV29-1 to TRBJ2-3; no clear D gene. CDR3 length: 16 amino acids. Trimming removed 1 base from V and 1 base from J, with 15 bases in between. Germline CDR1 reads SQVTM; CDR2 reads ANQGSEA. The CDR3 DNA sequence: TGCAGCGTTGAAGGCGGAAAAGGGTACGGCACAGATACGCAGTATTTT. Translation gives CSVEGGKGYGTDTQYF.

The chain uses TRBV4-3 and TRBJ2-1, with a tentative D call TRBD2 (6 bases). Trimming took off 2 bases at V and 0 bases at J, with 14 bases between the two ends. Germline V lookup: CDR1 LGHNA, CDR2 YSLEER. The CDR3 is 17 amino acids. The CDR3 sequence: CASSQLLASSSYNEQFF. The CDR3 nucleotides read TGCGCCAGCAGCCAACTTCTAGCGTCGAGCTCCTACAATGAGCAGTTCTTC.

This clone was seen a few times. The same CDR3 is also encoded by other DNA sequences in this sample. The V and J genes are TRBV5-1 and TRBJ2-3; D tentatively reads TRBD1 or TRBD2 (6 bases each). V lost 4 bases and J lost 2, with 11 bases in between. The CDR3 spans 14 residues. The germline V gene encodes CDR1 SGHRS and CDR2 YFSETQ. The CDR3 DNA is TGCGCCAGCAGCCCACAGGGACTCACAGATACGCAGTATTTT. Translating it yields CASSPQGLTDTQYF.

This clone was detected only a few times. The chain couples TRBV7-2 to TRBJ1-2, with no clear D. The CDR3 runs to 13 residues. CDR1 is SGHTA, CDR2 FQGNSA, per germline. V shed 5 bases and J shed 4 bases, with 11 bases lying between them. CDR3 nucleotide sequence: TGTGCCAGCAGCCCTCCCGGTGCCTATGGCTACACCTTC. Protein sequence: CASSPPGAYGYTF.

This clone was detected once. The chain uses TRBV9 and TRBJ2-7; a possible D gene is TRBD2 (6 bases). The ends were cut back, 0 bases at V and 2 bases at J, with 12 bases in the middle. Per germline, CDR1 SGDLS and CDR2 YYNGEE. This CDR3 has 15 amino acids. CDR3: CASSVAGVPPYEQYF. The DNA for the CDR3 is TGTGCCAGCAGCGTAGCGGGAGTTCCTCCCTACGAGCAGTACTTC.

CDR3 nucleotides: TGTGCCAGCAGAGCCCGCGGGGAGCTGTTTTTT. Protein: CASRARGELFF. The chain has TRBV25-1 and TRBJ2-2, with D unclear. Germline CDR1 reads MGHDK; CDR2 reads SYGVNS. The germline V and J ends were trimmed by 6 bases and 7 bases, with 6 bases remaining between them. The CDR3 is 11 residues long.

The chain carries TRBV7-2 and TRBJ2-3; 13 bases match TRBD2. The CDR3 totals 16 residues. The V and J ends lost 2 bases and 6 bases, in that order; junction bases with no gene match: 5. Germline lookup yields CDR1 SGHTA and CDR2 FQGNSA. The CDR3 spells CASSLRRLAGGDTQYF. The CDR3 DNA reads TGTGCCAGCAGCTTAAGGCGACTAGCGGGAGGCGATACGCAGTATTTT.

This clone was picked up a small number of times. V is TRBV30 and J is TRBJ2-4; 10 nucleotides line up with TRBD2. Per germline, CDR1 GTSNPN and CDR2 SVGIG (reference sequence). After removal of 1 base from V and 15 bases from J, the junction contained 12 bases not matched to a gene. The CDR3 has 14 amino acids. This CDR3 is CAWSEGLAVGVRYF. CDR3 bases: TGTGCCTGGAGTGAAGGACTAGCGGTGGGGGTTAGGTACTTC.

This chain connects TRBV6-1 to TRBJ2-3; D gene unclear. The length of the CDR3 is 15 residues. Between the trimmed V and J ends, which lost 5 bases and 0 bases, there was a span of 12 bases. The germline gives CDR1 MNHNS, CDR2 SASEGT. CDR3 bases: TGTGCCAGCAGTATCACAGACGAAAGCACAGATACGCAGTATTTT. It yields the protein CASSITDESTDTQYF.

V and J are TRBV18 and TRBJ2-3; 7 bases agree with TRBD2. CDR1 is KGHSH, CDR2 LQKENI, per germline. The CDR3 is 16 amino acids. V lost 3 bases, J lost 1 base, and 7 bases stayed unmatched. The CDR3 DNA reads as TGTGCCAGCTCACCGGTGCTAGCGGTCGGCACAGATACGCAGTATTTT. It translates to CASSPVLAVGTDTQYF.

This clone appeared a few times. CDR3 sequence (DNA): TGCGCCAGCAGCCTCGGACAGGGGGCTGTTGGGGCCAACGTCCTGACTTTC. Its translation: CASSLGQGAVGANVLTF. The chain has TRBV4-1 and TRBJ2-6, with TRBD1 matching 11 bases. The CDR3 has 17 residues. Germline values: CDR1 MGHRA, CDR2 YSYEKL. The J segment lost 3 bases and the V segment lost 4 bases, leaving 5 bases of the junction unmatched.

The CDR3 here is CASSQLSGQGNGDTQYF. CDR3 nucleotides: TGCGCCAGCAGCCAGTTATCGGGACAGGGTAACGGAGATACGCAGTATTTT. The chain carries TRBV4-3 and TRBJ2-3; TRBD1 aligns across 9 bases. CDR1 and CDR2 (germline): LGHNA, YSLEER. V lost 3 bases and J lost 5; bases outside the gene matches: 12. CDR3 length: 17 amino acids.

This rearrangement joins TRBV7-2 to TRBJ2-1; 8 nucleotides line up with TRBD2. This CDR3 has 15 amino acids. The J segment lost 7 bases and the V segment lost 0 bases, leaving 5 bases of the junction unmatched. Germline-derived CDR1 and CDR2 are SGHTA and FQGNSA. In nucleotides, the CDR3 is TGTGCCAGCAGCTTAGCCGTGACTAGCGTAAATGAGCAGTTCTTC. Protein product: CASSLAVTSVNEQFF.

The chain joins TRBV9 to TRBJ2-5, with 8 bases lining up with TRBD2. V lost 2 bases, J lost 4 bases, and 10 bases stayed unmatched. CDR3 size: 16 residues. The germline V gene has CDR1 SGDLS and CDR2 YYNGEE. The CDR3 coding sequence is TGTGCCAGCAGCGTCTCAGGCGGGAGGTATTCAGAGACCCAGTACTTC. Translated: CASSVSGGRYSETQYF.

The CDR3 nucleotides read TGTGCCTGGAGTGTAAGTGGTACAGGGGCTCCCTGCTTCTTT. This gives the protein CAWSVSGTGAPCFF. V gene TRBV30 combines with J gene TRBJ1-1, with 7 bases fitting TRBD1. After removal of 0 bases from V and 14 bases from J, the junction contained 15 bases not matched to a gene. The CDR3 contains 14 residues. Germline CDR1 is GTSNPN and CDR2 is SVGIG (reference sequence).

This clone came up a few times. The chain recombines TRBV10-3 with TRBJ2-3; 12 bases line up with TRBD2. V dropped 6 bases and J dropped 4; count of bases not matched to a gene: 5. This CDR3 has 15 residues. Germline-derived CDR1 and CDR2 are ENHRY and SYGVKD. The CDR3 loop reads CAIRTSGRRSDTQYF. DNA of the CDR3: TGTGCCATCAGGACTAGCGGGAGAAGGTCAGATACGCAGTATTTT.

This clone was counted only a few times. The chain links TRBV5-4 to TRBJ2-2, with 11 positions matching TRBD2. The trim removed 4 bases at V and 4 bases at J, leaving 3 bases unmatched. Germline CDR1 SGHNT, CDR2 YYREEE (reference sequence). This CDR3 has 15 amino acids. CDR3 in DNA: TGTGCCAGCAGCACAGGGACTAGCGGCACCGGGGAGCTGTTTTTT. Amino acid sequence: CASSTGTSGTGELFF. Filled out from reference TRBV5-4 and TRBJ2-2, the complete variable domain reads ETGVTQSPTHLIKTRGQQVTLRCSSQSGHNTVSWYQQALGQGPQFIFQYYREEENGRGNFPPRFSGLQFPNYSSELNVNALELDDSALYLCASSTGTSGTGELFFGEGSRLTVL.

This clone has just a few counts. This chain links TRBV27 with TRBJ2-5, with 8 bases identical to TRBD2. With V trimmed by 5 bases and J by 0 bases, 5 bases remained unmatched. This CDR3 spans 15 amino acids. Germline CDR1 and CDR2: MNHEY and SMNVEV (reference sequence). The CDR3 DNA sequence: TGTGCCAGCAGTATGAGCGGGGGAGACCAAGAGACCCAGTACTTC. Encoded protein: CASSMSGGDQETQYF.

The rearrangement uses TRBV5-1 and TRBJ2-7; tentatively, D is TRBD1 (5 bases). Germline V gives CDR1 SGHRS, CDR2 YFSETQ. There are 14 residues in the CDR3. V dropped 0 bases and J dropped 4 bases, with 11 bases sitting between them. CDR3 sequence (DNA): TGCGCCAGCAGCTTGGAGCCAGGGTGGTACGAGCAGTACTTC. It translates to CASSLEPGWYEQYF.

This chain uses TRBV5-1 with TRBJ2-3, with D possibly being TRBD2 (6 bases). The germline V and J ends were trimmed by 0 bases and 2 bases, with 13 bases remaining between them. Germline values: CDR1 SGHRS, CDR2 YFSETQ. This CDR3 spans 16 amino acids. The DNA for the CDR3 is TGCGCCAGCAGCTTGGCCCTTCAGGGACTCACAGATACGCAGTATTTT. Residues: CASSLALQGLTDTQYF.

CDR3 protein: CASGLTRTPEAEQYF. In DNA, the CDR3 is TGTGCTAGTGGTTTGACTCGGACCCCCGAGGCCGAGCAGTACTTC. The chain is built from TRBV12-5 and TRBJ2-7; unclear D gene. Germline CDR1 reads LGHNT; CDR2 reads FRNRAP. V shed 2 bases and J shed 6 bases, with 17 bases lying between them. The CDR3 consists of 15 residues.